Following are 32 T cell receptor beta chains from one sample sequenced in a study of T cells in localized non-small cell lung cancer. TCRdb's copy holds only in-frame clones and misses some; the assay was immunoSEQ multiplex PCR. Of around 130,000 clones listed, roughly nine tenths are singletons. The sample here was peripheral blood, taken before any cancer treatment. The receptors originated from a female donor at least 60 years old with stage I lung adenocarcinoma.

CDR3 protein: CASSMALYNEQFF. The CDR3, as DNA: TGTGCCAGTAGTATGGCTCTTTACAATGAGCAGTTCTTC. This chain uses TRBV19 with TRBJ2-1, with D uncertain. Germline V gene data show CDR1 as LNHDA and CDR2 as SQIVND (reference sequence). The CDR3 extends over 13 amino acids. Trimming removed 3 bases from V and 4 bases from J, with 7 bases in between.

Here the CDR3 reads CASSEYLGGGDEQFF. CDR3 sequence (DNA): TGTGCCAGCAGTGAATATTTAGGGGGGGGCGATGAGCAGTTCTTC. The chain couples TRBV25-1 to TRBJ2-1; weak D call: TRBD2 (7 bases). The CDR3 has 15 residues. Per the germline V gene, CDR1 is MGHDK and CDR2 is SYGVNS. V was trimmed by 0 bases and J by 8 bases, leaving 14 bases between them.

The rearrangement joins TRBV19 to TRBJ1-4; D is ambiguous. The CDR3 spans 17 residues. Looked up from germline, CDR1 is LNHDA and CDR2 is SQIVND (reference sequence). Trimming shortened V by 5 bases and J by 0 bases, and 16 bases separated the two germline ends. The CDR3 here is CASSFARAVPTNEKLFF. The DNA for the CDR3 is TGTGCCAGTAGTTTCGCCCGGGCAGTTCCAACTAATGAAAAACTGTTTTTT.

The chain carries TRBV9 and TRBJ2-3; D is unclear. Germline lookup yields CDR1 SGDLS and CDR2 YYNGEE. This CDR3 region has 13 residues. Trimming shortened V by 3 bases and J by 6 bases, and 11 bases separated the two germline ends. CDR3 DNA: TGTGCCAGCAGCGACAAAACTACCGATACGCAGTATTTT. It translates to CASSDKTTDTQYF.

This clone was counted once. The genes are TRBV2 and TRBJ1-1; 8 nucleotides line up with TRBD1. The V gene's germline CDR1 is SNHLY and CDR2 FYNNEI. The V gene end was trimmed by 5 bases and the J gene end by 1 base; junction bases not matched to a gene: 3. The CDR3 length is 14 residues. The CDR3 DNA reads TGTGCCAGCAGTAGGGACAGGACGAACACTGAAGCTTTCTTT. Translating gives CASSRDRTNTEAFF.

The rearrangement uses TRBV7-9 and TRBJ2-1; TRBD2 matches 9 bases. CDR1 SEHNR and CDR2 FQNEAQ come from the germline V gene (reference sequence). V gave up 0 bases and J gave up 6 bases; unmatched junction bases: 9. The CDR3 is 17 residues long. CDR3: CASSLAAGGGIGNEQFF. The CDR3 coding sequence is TGTGCCAGCAGCTTAGCCGCGGGAGGGGGTATCGGCAATGAGCAGTTCTTC.

The genes are TRBV6-5 and TRBJ1-6, with 7 bases that match TRBD1. Germline CDR1 and CDR2: MNHEY and SVGAGI. The trim removed 3 bases at V and 7 bases at J, leaving 9 bases unmatched. The CDR3 sequence is 16 residues long. CDR3 region: CASSYRSSDRNSPLHF. CDR3 in DNA: TGTGCCAGCAGTTATAGGTCCTCGGACAGGAATTCACCCCTCCACTTT.

The chain recombines TRBV6-5 with TRBJ1-3; D call uncertain. This CDR3 is 16 amino acids long. The V gene lost 0 bases and the J gene lost 0 bases, with 9 bases spanning the gap. Germline V gene sequence: CDR1 MNHEY, CDR2 SVGAGI. Here the CDR3 DNA reads TGTGCCAGCAGTTACTCAGGTCAGAGCTCTGGAAACACCATATATTTT. Amino acid sequence: CASSYSGQSSGNTIYF.

The chain employs TRBV2 and TRBJ1-5; maybe TRBD1 (5 bases). CDR1 and CDR2 from the germline V gene are SNHLY and FYNNEI. This CDR3 has 15 amino acids. The V and J ends lost 4 bases and 2 bases respectively, with 12 bases between them. The CDR3, as DNA: TGTGCCAGCAGTGCGGAAGGGGATGGCAATCAGCCCCAGCATTTT. Amino acids: CASSAEGDGNQPQHF.

This chain links TRBV28 with TRBJ2-5; 11 bases agree with TRBD2. V trimming: 3 bases; J trimming: 3 bases; junction bases outside the gene matches: 3. The CDR3 covers 15 residues. Germline V lookup: CDR1 MDHEN, CDR2 SYDVKM. The CDR3 DNA is TGTGCCAGCAGTTTCGGGGGACTAGCGGAAGAGACCCAGTACTTC. This gives the protein CASSFGGLAEETQYF.

A single count supports this clone. The CDR3 nucleotides read TGCGCCAGCAGTTGGGGGGGACTAGCGGGAGGGGTTGGTGAGCAGTTCTTC. Protein: CASSWGGLAGGVGEQFF. The chain links TRBV10-2 to TRBJ2-1; the match to TRBD2 covers 16 bases. The germline CDR1 and CDR2 sequences are WSHSY and SAAADI. J was trimmed by 9 bases and V by 5 bases; bases with no gene match: 10. The CDR3 has 17 residues.

The V and J genes are TRBV9 and TRBJ1-2, with D uncertain. V lost 0 bases to trimming and J lost 4 bases, with 10 bases between them. The CDR3 has 14 residues. The V gene's germline CDR1 is SGDLS and CDR2 YYNGEE. The chain's CDR3 is CASSVVEGGYGYTF. The DNA for the CDR3 is TGTGCCAGCAGCGTAGTTGAGGGTGGCTATGGCTACACCTTC. Full variable domain (remainder filled in from reference TRBV9 and TRBJ1-2): DSGVTQTPKHLITATGQRVTLRCSPRSGDLSVYWYQQSLDQGLQFLIQYYNGEERAKGNILERFSAQQFPDLHSELNLSSLELGDSALYFCASSVVEGGYGYTFGSGTRLTVV.

This clone was counted a single time. The gene calls are TRBV11-3 and TRBJ2-7; D is ambiguous. Trimming took off 3 bases at V and 2 bases at J, with 5 bases between the two ends. This CDR3 is built from 12 residues. Germline V gene data show CDR1 as SGHNT and CDR2 as YENEEA. DNA of the CDR3: TGTGCCAGCAGCTTTGGAGCCTACGAGCAGTACTTC. This gives the protein CASSFGAYEQYF. Variable domain in full (rest from reference TRBV11-3 and TRBJ2-7): EAGVVQSPRYKIIEKKQPVAFWCNPISGHNTLYWYLQNLGQGPELLIRYENEEAVDDSQLPKDRFSAERLKGVDSTLKIQPAELGDSAVYLCASSFGAYEQYFGPGTRLTVT.

The rearrangement uses TRBV5-4 and TRBJ2-7; D is possibly TRBD1 (7 bases). The CDR3 sequence is 16 residues long. Trimming took 3 bases from V and 7 from J, leaving 23 bases between them. Germline V gives CDR1 SGHNT, CDR2 YYREEE (reference sequence). CDR3 bases: TGTGCCAGCAGCTGGTTAGGAGGGGACAGACGGTCGGAGCAGTACTTC. This gives the protein CASSWLGGDRRSEQYF.

The chain recombines TRBV27 with TRBJ2-7; no definite D call. Germline CDR1 reads MNHEY; CDR2 reads SMNVEV (reference sequence). The CDR3 totals 14 residues. V lost 5 bases to trimming and J lost 0 bases, with 11 bases between them. CDR3 bases: TGTGCCAGCAGTCTCCCGCATTGCTCCTACGAGCAGTACTTC. Translated: CASSLPHCSYEQYF.

The V and J genes are TRBV5-1 and TRBJ1-5; perhaps TRBD1 as D (5 bases). The germline CDR1 and CDR2 sequences are SGHRS and YFSETQ. V was trimmed by 0 bases and J by 3 bases, leaving 10 bases between them. The CDR3 is 15 residues long. Here the CDR3 DNA reads TGCGCCAGCAGCTTGGAGGGGCACGACAATCAGCCCCAGCATTTT. It specifies CASSLEGHDNQPQHF.

The chain recombines TRBV10-1 with TRBJ2-1, with 7 bases fitting TRBD2. Germline-derived CDR1 and CDR2 are WNHNN and SYGVQD (reference sequence). V gave up 8 bases and J gave up 10 bases; unmatched junction bases: 11. The CDR3 runs to 13 residues. The CDR3 nucleotides read TGCGCCAGCTCAGAGGCGGGAGTCCGGGAGCAGTTCTTC. This codes for CASSEAGVREQFF.

This sequence joins TRBV14 and TRBJ2-7; 10 bases match TRBD2. Trimming at V came to 5 bases and at J to 13 bases, leaving 14 bases not matched to a gene. The CDR3 runs to 14 residues. Germline V CDR1 and CDR2: SGHDN, FVKESK. The CDR3 protein is CASSSPSGRALVYF. In nucleotides, the CDR3 is TGTGCCAGCAGCTCCCCAAGCGGGAGGGCCCTCGTATACTTC.

This CDR3 reads CASSPRGAGVYEQYF. The DNA of the CDR3 is TGTGCCAGCAGCCCCCGGGGTGCGGGGGTCTACGAGCAGTACTTC. The chain links TRBV5-6 to TRBJ2-7, with 7 bases fitting TRBD2. The germline V gene has CDR1 SGHDT and CDR2 YYEEEE. The CDR3 extends over 15 amino acids. J lost 3 bases, V lost 4 bases, and 10 bases had no gene match.

The chain employs TRBV7-9 and TRBJ2-3, with D perhaps TRBD2 (6 bases). CDR1 and CDR2 (germline): SEHNR, FQNEAQ (reference sequence). This CDR3 region has 13 residues. V was trimmed by 3 bases and J by 3 bases, leaving 7 bases between them. CDR3 sequence: CASSFGTTDTQYF. The DNA for the CDR3 is TGTGCCAGCAGCTTCGGGACTACAGATACGCAGTATTTT.

The chain carries TRBV4-1 and TRBJ2-2; 14 bases are a match to TRBD2. Germline V gene sequence: CDR1 MGHRA, CDR2 YSYEKL. V dropped 4 bases and J dropped 7; count of bases not matched to a gene: 8. CDR3 size: 17 residues. CDR3 in DNA: TGCGCCAGCAGCCCGGAGGGACTAGCGGGAGTTCTCGGGGAGCTGTTTTTT. Translation gives CASSPEGLAGVLGELFF.

This sequence joins TRBV6-5 and TRBJ2-1; TRBD2 is a possible D gene (5 bases). The CDR3 covers 15 residues. Per germline, CDR1 MNHEY and CDR2 SVGAGI. V was trimmed by 6 bases and J by 5 bases, leaving 17 bases between them. DNA of the CDR3: TGTGCCAGCAGCCCTCCGGGGAGCCTGCACAATGAGCAGTTCTTC. It translates to CASSPPGSLHNEQFF.

CDR3 sequence (DNA): TGTGCCAGCAGTCCCCCAAGTCTTCCGGTTTTGGGCGAGCAGTACTTC. Translating it yields CASSPPSLPVLGEQYF. The rearrangement uses TRBV6-6 and TRBJ2-7; D is undetermined. There are 16 residues in the CDR3. Between the trimmed V and J ends, which lost 5 bases and 6 bases, there was a span of 23 bases. Germline CDR1 MNHNY, CDR2 SVGAGI (reference sequence).

The rearrangement uses TRBV1 and TRBJ2-7; the tabulated D call, TRBD1, remains unverified against the DNA. TRBV1 is labeled a pseudogene. CDR3 size: 17 residues. The CDR3 bases are TGCACCAGCAGTGTAAGGTGGGGCTTGCAAAGCTCCTACGAGCAGTACTTC. Its protein product is CTSSVRWGLQSSYEQYF.

This sequence joins TRBV30 and TRBJ1-4; the match to TRBD1 covers 7 bases. V lost 4 bases and J lost 3; bases outside the gene matches: 8. The CDR3 is 15 residues long. Germline lookup yields CDR1 GTSNPN and CDR2 SVGIG (reference sequence). The CDR3 reads CAWTLQGWPNEKLFF. The CDR3 nucleotides read TGTGCCTGGACACTACAGGGGTGGCCTAATGAAAAACTGTTTTTT.

The chain joins TRBV5-4 to TRBJ2-7, with a tentative D call TRBD2 (5 bases). Germline CDR1 reads SGHNT; CDR2 reads YYREEE (reference sequence). The V and J ends lost 1 base and 7 bases respectively, with 12 bases between them. CDR3 length: 13 residues. CDR3 nucleotide sequence: TGTGCCAGCAGCTTGCCTCCGGGGTGGGAGCAGTACTTC. Its translation: CASSLPPGWEQYF.

The chain carries TRBV28 and TRBJ1-1; 10 nucleotides align to TRBD1. Looked up from germline, CDR1 is MDHEN and CDR2 is SYDVKM. Trimming at V came to 6 bases and at J to 3 bases, leaving 7 bases not matched to a gene. This CDR3 is built from 15 residues. CDR3 region: CASSSGTGDYTEAFF. In DNA form, the CDR3 reads TGTGCCAGCAGCTCCGGGACAGGGGATTACACTGAAGCTTTCTTT.

This sequence joins TRBV6-1 and TRBJ1-5, with 7 bases that match TRBD1. Trimming at V came to 11 bases and at J to 4 bases, leaving 8 bases not matched to a gene. This CDR3 has 13 amino acids. Germline lookup yields CDR1 MNHNS and CDR2 SASEGT. The chain's CDR3 is CAGGTVRNQPQHF. The CDR3 DNA follows: TGTGCCGGCGGGACAGTCAGAAATCAGCCCCAGCATTTT.

The gene calls are TRBV10-1 and TRBJ1-1; D ambiguous. CDR3 length: 12 amino acids. Trimming stripped 5 bases from V and 9 bases from J, with 13 bases between. Germline V gene sequence: CDR1 WNHNN, CDR2 SYGVQD (reference sequence). The CDR3 DNA follows: TGCGCCAGCAGTTTCGACAAAGGGAAAGCTTTCTTT. Its translation: CASSFDKGKAFF.

To note about this clone: The sample carries other DNA sequences with the same CDR3. The J gene is TRBJ2-1, the V gene TRBV20-1; D tentatively fits TRBD1 or TRBD2 (6 bases each). The CDR3 runs 11 residues. V gave up 5 bases and J gave up 7 bases, with 9 bases separating them. Germline CDR1 reads DFQATT; CDR2 reads SNEGSKA (reference sequence). In DNA, the CDR3 is TGCAGTGCTCGGAGGGGGAATGAGCAGTTCTTC. As protein: CSARRGNEQFF.

The chain employs TRBV6-5 and TRBJ1-2, with unresolved D. The CDR3 is 14 amino acids. The germline gives CDR1 MNHEY, CDR2 SVGAGI. V was shortened by 5 bases and J by 0 bases, with 10 bases between the two germline ends. CDR3 sequence (DNA): TGTGCCAGCAGTCCCTCTCTGGCTAACTATGGCTACACCTTC. Translated: CASSPSLANYGYTF.

This clone was detected only once. V and J are TRBV6-5 and TRBJ1-3; 7 positions match TRBD1. From germline, CDR1 is MNHEY and CDR2 SVGAGI. The trim removed 4 bases at V and 4 bases at J, leaving 10 bases unmatched. This CDR3 comprises 16 residues. CDR3 in DNA: TGTGCCAGCAGTTTCGGGTCAGGGGGAGCCGGAAACACCATATATTTT. It specifies CASSFGSGGAGNTIYF.